This T cell receptor beta chain stems from a study of blood T cells in healthy people across ages. A J-beta primer mix and a sample-barcoded 5' primer were used in a second PCR of roughly 7 to 12 cycles. One entry per CDR3 protein, called by TCRdb with MiXCR from the 5' RACE reads. Counted here are approximately 1,000,000 distinct CDR3 sequences, less than 50% occurring once; the ten biggest clones make up about 20%. Study results and caveats: Whereas aged donors had fewer naive CD4+ cells, long-lived donors had more of them and higher diversity.

The CDR3 has 17 amino acids. A note on this clonotype: Its antigen is currently unknown.

Sample: blood. The chain joins TRBV21-1 to TRBJ2-3. TRBV21-1 corresponds to a pseudogene. This clonotype was obtained from a woman between 55 and 75 years old in good health. Here the CDR3 reads CASSRERSKINTDTQYF. The DNA for the CDR3 is TGTGCCAGCAGCAGAGAAAGGTCGAAGATAAACACAGATACGCAGTATTTT.